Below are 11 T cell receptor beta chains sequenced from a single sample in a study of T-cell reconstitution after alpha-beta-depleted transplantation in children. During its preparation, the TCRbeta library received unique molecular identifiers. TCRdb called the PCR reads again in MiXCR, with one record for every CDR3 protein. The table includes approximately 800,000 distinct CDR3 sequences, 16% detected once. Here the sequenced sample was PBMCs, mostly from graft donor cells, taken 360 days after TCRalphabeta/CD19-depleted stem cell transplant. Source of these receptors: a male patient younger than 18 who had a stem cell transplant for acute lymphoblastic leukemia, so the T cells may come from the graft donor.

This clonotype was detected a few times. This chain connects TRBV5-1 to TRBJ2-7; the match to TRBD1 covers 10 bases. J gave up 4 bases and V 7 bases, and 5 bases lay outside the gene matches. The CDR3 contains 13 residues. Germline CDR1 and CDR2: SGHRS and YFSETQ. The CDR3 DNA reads TGCGCCAGCCAACCGGGACAGGGGTACGAGCAGTACTTC. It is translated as CASQPGQGYEQYF.

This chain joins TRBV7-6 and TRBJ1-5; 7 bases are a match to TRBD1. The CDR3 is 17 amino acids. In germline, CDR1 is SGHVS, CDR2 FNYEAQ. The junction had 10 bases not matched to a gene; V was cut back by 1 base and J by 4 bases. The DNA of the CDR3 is TGTGCCAGCAGCTTAGGAGCCGGGACAGTTTGGAATCAGCCCCAGCATTTT. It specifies CASSLGAGTVWNQPQHF.

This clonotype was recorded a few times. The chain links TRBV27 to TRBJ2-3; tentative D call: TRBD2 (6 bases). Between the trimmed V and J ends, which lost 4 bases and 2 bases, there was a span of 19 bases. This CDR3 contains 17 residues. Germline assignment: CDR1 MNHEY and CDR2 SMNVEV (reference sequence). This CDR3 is CASSSPALAKPTDTQYF. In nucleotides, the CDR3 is TGTGCCAGCAGTTCCCCGGCCCTAGCGAAACCCACAGATACGCAGTATTTT.

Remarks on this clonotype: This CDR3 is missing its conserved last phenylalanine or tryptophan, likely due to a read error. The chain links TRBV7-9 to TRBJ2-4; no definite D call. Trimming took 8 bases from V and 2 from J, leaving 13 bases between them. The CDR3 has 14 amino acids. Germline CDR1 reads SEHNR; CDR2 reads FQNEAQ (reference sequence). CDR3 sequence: CASDEDESKNIQYL. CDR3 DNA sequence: TGTGCCAGCGACGAGGACGAATCCAAAAACATTCAGTACTTA.

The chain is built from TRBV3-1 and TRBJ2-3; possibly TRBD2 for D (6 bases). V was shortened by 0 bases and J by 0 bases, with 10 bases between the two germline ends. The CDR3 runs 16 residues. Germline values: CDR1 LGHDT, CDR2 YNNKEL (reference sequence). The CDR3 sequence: CASSQDRAGSTDTQYF. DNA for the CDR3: TGTGCCAGCAGCCAAGATCGGGCGGGAAGCACAGATACGCAGTATTTT.

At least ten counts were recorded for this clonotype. The CDR3 region has the DNA TGTGCCAGCAGTGCCAGGGAGAACACTGAAGCTTTCTTT. Amino acids: CASSARENTEAFF. The chain is built from TRBV2 and TRBJ1-1; D perhaps matches TRBD1 (5 bases). Trimming stripped 4 bases from V and 1 base from J, with 7 bases between. The length of the CDR3 is 13 residues. Germline V gene sequence: CDR1 SNHLY, CDR2 FYNNEI. Full variable domain (missing parts from reference TRBV2 and TRBJ1-1): EPEVTQTPSHQVTQMGQEVILRCVPISNHLYFYWYRQILGQKVEFLVSFYNNEISEKSEIFDDQFSVERPDGSNFTLKIRSTKLEDSAMYFCASSARENTEAFFGQGTRLTVV.

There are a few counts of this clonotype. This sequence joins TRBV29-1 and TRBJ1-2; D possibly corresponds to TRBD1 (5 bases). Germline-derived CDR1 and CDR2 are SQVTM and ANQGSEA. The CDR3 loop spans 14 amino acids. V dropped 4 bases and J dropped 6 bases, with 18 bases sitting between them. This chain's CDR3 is CSVGGLQAHDGYTF. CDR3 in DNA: TGCAGCGTTGGAGGACTACAGGCACACGATGGCTACACCTTC.

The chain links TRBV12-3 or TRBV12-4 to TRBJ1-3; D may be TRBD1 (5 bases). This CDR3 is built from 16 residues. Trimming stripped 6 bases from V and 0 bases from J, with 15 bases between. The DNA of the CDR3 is TGTGCCAGCAGCCTAAAGGGACGGTTCTCTGGAAACACCATATATTTT. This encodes CASSLKGRFSGNTIYF.

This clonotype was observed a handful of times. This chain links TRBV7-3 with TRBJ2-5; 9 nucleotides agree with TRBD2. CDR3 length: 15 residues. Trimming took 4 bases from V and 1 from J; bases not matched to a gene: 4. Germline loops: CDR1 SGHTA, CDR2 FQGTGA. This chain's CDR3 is CASSSLAGPQETQYF. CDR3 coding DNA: TGTGCCAGCAGCTCTCTAGCGGGGCCCCAAGAGACCCAGTACTTC.

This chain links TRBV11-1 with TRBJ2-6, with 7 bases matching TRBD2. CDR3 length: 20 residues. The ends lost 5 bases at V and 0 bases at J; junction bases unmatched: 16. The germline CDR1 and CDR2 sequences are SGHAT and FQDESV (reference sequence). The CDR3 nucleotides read TGTGCCAGCAGCCCACGTCCAGGTCCTAGCGGTATCTCTGGGGCCAACGTCCTGACTTTC. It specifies CASSPRPGPSGISGANVLTF.

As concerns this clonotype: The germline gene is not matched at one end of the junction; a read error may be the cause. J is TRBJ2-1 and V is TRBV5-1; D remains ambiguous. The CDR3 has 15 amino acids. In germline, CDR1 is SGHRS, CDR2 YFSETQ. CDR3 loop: CASSWTENSYNAQFF. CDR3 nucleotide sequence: TGCGCCAGCAGCTGGACGGAGAATTCATACAATGCGCAGTTCTTC.